The 10 T cell receptor beta chains presented below share a single source sample, sequenced in a study of cytomegalovirus exposure and HLA in healthy donors. TCRdb's copy holds only in-frame clones and misses some; the assay was immunoSEQ multiplex PCR. The table lists roughly 71,000 clones, 94% of them singletons. Sequenced: PBMCs. The receptors originated from a woman between 18 and 29 years old in good health and CMV-seronegative.

The genes are TRBV6-5 and TRBJ1-6, with a weak D call TRBD1 (6 bases). The CDR3 loop spans 16 amino acids. Germline V CDR1 and CDR2: MNHEY, SVGAGI. V dropped 0 bases and J dropped 10 bases, with 16 bases sitting between them. The CDR3, as DNA: TGTGCCAGCAGTTACTCGAACAGGGTGAGAGAATCACCCCTCCACTTT. It specifies CASSYSNRVRESPLHF.

This clone was picked up a small number of times. The chain couples TRBV28 to TRBJ1-6, with D perhaps TRBD1 (6 bases). Trimming removed 5 bases at V and 8 bases at J, with 7 bases between. Germline CDR1 reads MDHEN; CDR2 reads SYDVKM. The CDR3 runs 12 residues. In nucleotides, the CDR3 is TGTGCCAGCAGTGGGGGCCATTCACCCCTCCACTTT. Translation: CASSGGHSPLHF.

The J gene is TRBJ2-4, the V gene TRBV11-2, with D unclear. The V end was cut by 5 bases, the J end by 0 bases, with 14 bases between. This CDR3 contains 16 residues. Germline CDR1 reads SGHAT; CDR2 reads FQNNGV. CDR3 sequence (DNA): TGTGCCAGCAGCCCTCTATCAAGCCTAGCCAAAAACATTCAGTACTTC. This codes for CASSPLSSLAKNIQYF.

The J gene is TRBJ1-2, the V gene TRBV7-2; no reliable D call. Germline CDR1 reads SGHTA; CDR2 reads FQGNSA. CDR3 length: 14 residues. Trimming left V 6 bases short and J 0 bases short, with 11 bases between. CDR3 nucleotide sequence: TGTGCCAGCAGGGCCATTGTGACTAACTATGGCTACACCTTC. Translating gives CASRAIVTNYGYTF.

This chain connects TRBV25-1 to TRBJ1-2; D remains ambiguous. V lost 3 bases, J lost 5 bases, and 16 bases lay in between. The CDR3 length is 15 residues. CDR1 is MGHDK, CDR2 SYGVNS, per germline. CDR3 coding DNA: TGTGCCAGCAGTGACCCCCACGGGTCAGATTATGGCTACACCTTC. Translated, it gives CASSDPHGSDYGYTF.

The chain joins TRBV2 to TRBJ1-5; perhaps TRBD1 as D (6 bases). CDR1 is SNHLY, CDR2 FYNNEI, per germline. V lost 6 bases and J 6 bases, leaving 18 bases between the germline ends. The CDR3 consists of 15 residues. The CDR3 bases are TGTGCCAGCAGGGCCGGGACACCCTGGAGTCAGCCCCAGCATTTT. This gives the protein CASRAGTPWSQPQHF.

This clone was recorded a few times. The V and J genes are TRBV18 and TRBJ1-2; the match to TRBD1 covers 12 bases. From germline, CDR1 is KGHSH and CDR2 LQKENI. The CDR3 runs to 13 residues. With V trimmed by 5 bases and J by 7 bases, 2 bases remained unmatched. The CDR3 region is CASSRDRGLGYTF. The CDR3 region has the DNA TGTGCCAGCTCAAGGGACAGGGGGCTTGGCTACACCTTC. Looking up the rest from reference TRBV18 and TRBJ1-2 gives the full variable domain: NAGVMQNPRHLVRRRGQEARLRCSPMKGHSHVYWYRQLPEEGLKFMVYLQKENIIDESGMPKERFSAEFPKEGPSILRIQQVVRGDSAAYFCASSRDRGLGYTFGSGTRLTVV.

The table lists this clone with a few counts. The chain is built from TRBV6-5 and TRBJ1-5; 10 nucleotides match TRBD1. The CDR3 totals 14 residues. The J segment lost 3 bases and the V segment lost 6 bases, leaving 2 bases of the junction unmatched. Germline-derived CDR1 and CDR2 are MNHEY and SVGAGI. This CDR3 is CASRDRGINQPQHF. The CDR3, as DNA: TGTGCCAGCAGGGACAGGGGGATCAATCAGCCCCAGCATTTT.

This clone has just one count. V usage is TRBV6-5 and J usage is TRBJ1-5; D unresolved. The CDR3 is 15 residues long. Germline V gene data show CDR1 as MNHEY and CDR2 as SVGAGI. Trimming stripped 6 bases from V and 0 bases from J, with 12 bases between. The CDR3 loop is CASSRTGNSNQPQHF. CDR3 sequence (DNA): TGTGCCAGCAGCCGTACCGGGAATAGCAATCAGCCCCAGCATTTT.

The J gene is TRBJ2-7, the V gene TRBV28; TRBD1 might be the D (5 bases). In germline, CDR1 is MDHEN, CDR2 SYDVKM. The CDR3 totals 11 residues. Deletions cut 6 bases from V and 4 bases from J, with 7 bases between. This CDR3 reads CASSPGYEQYF. The CDR3 DNA sequence: TGTGCCAGCAGCCCAGGGTACGAGCAGTACTTC.